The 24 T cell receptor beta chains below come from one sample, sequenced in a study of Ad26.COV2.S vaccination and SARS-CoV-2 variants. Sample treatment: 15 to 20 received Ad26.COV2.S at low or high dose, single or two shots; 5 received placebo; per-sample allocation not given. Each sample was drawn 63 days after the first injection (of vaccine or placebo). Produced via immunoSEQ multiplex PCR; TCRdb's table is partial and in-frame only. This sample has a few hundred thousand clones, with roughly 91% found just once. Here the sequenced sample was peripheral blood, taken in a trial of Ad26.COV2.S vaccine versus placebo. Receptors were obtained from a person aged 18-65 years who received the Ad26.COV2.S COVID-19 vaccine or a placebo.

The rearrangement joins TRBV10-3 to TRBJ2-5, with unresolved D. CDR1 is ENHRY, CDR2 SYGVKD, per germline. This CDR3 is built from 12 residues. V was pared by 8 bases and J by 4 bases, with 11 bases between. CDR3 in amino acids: CAIADLRETQYF. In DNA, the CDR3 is TGTGCCATCGCCGACCTCCGAGAGACCCAGTACTTC.

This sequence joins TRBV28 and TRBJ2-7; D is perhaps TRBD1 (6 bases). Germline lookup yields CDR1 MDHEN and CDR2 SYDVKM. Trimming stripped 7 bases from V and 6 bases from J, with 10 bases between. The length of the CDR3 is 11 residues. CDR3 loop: CASNTGFEQYF. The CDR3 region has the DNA TGTGCCAGCAACACAGGGTTCGAGCAGTACTTC.

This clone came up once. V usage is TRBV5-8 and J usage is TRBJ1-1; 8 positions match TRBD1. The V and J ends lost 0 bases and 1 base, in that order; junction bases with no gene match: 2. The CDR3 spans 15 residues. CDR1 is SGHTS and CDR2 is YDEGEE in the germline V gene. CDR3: CASSLGTGKNTEAFF. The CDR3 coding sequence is TGTGCCAGCAGCTTGGGGACAGGGAAGAACACTGAAGCTTTCTTT.

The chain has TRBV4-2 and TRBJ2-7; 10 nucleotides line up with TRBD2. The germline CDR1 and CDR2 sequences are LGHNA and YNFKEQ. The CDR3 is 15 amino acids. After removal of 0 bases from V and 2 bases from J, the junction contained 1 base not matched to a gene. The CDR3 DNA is TGTGCCAGCAGCCAAGATCTAGCGGGGGCCTACGAGCAGTACTTC. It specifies CASSQDLAGAYEQYF.

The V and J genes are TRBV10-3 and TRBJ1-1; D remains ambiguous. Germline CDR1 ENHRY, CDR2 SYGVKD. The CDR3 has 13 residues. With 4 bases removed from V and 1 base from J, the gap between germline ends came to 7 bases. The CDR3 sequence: CAISVKGNTEAFF. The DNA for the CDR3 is TGTGCCATCAGTGTGAAAGGGAACACTGAAGCTTTCTTT.

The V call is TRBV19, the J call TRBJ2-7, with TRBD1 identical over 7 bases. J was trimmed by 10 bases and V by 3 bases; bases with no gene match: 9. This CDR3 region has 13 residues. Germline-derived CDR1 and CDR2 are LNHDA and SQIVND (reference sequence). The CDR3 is CASSINRGLPQYF. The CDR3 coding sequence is TGTGCCAGTAGTATCAACAGGGGCCTACCCCAGTACTTC.

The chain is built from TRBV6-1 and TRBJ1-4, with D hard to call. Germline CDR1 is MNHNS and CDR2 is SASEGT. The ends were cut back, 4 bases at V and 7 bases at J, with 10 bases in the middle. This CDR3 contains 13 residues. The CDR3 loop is CASSVTTLEKLFF. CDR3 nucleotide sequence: TGTGCCAGCAGTGTCACGACCCTTGAAAAACTGTTTTTT.

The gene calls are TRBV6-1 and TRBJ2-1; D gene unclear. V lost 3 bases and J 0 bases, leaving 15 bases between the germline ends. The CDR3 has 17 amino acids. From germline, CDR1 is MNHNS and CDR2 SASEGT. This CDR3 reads CASSDGYFLSSYNEQFF. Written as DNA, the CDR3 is TGTGCCAGCAGTGATGGGTACTTTCTAAGCTCCTACAATGAGCAGTTCTTC.

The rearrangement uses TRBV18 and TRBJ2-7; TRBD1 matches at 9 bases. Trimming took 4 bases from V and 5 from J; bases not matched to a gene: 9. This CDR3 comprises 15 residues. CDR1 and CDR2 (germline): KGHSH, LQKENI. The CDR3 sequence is CASSLNRGQFNEQYF. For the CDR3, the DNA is TGTGCCAGCTCACTTAACAGGGGGCAGTTCAACGAGCAGTACTTC.

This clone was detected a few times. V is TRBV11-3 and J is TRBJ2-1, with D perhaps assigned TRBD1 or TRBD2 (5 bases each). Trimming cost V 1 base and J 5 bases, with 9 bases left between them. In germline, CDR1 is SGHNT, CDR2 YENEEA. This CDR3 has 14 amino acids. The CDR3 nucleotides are TGTGCCAGCAGCTTAGGGGACCCAGACAATGAGCAGTTCTTC. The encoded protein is CASSLGDPDNEQFF.

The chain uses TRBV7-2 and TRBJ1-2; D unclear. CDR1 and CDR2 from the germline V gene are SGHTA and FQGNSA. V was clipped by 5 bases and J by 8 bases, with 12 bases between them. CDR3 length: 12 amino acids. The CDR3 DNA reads TGTGCCAGCAGCCCTGCGGCGGGCGGCTACACCTTC. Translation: CASSPAAGGYTF. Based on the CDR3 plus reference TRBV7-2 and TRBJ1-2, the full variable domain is GAGVSQSPSNKVTEKGKDVELRCDPISGHTALYWYRQSLGQGLEFLIYFQGNSAPDKSGLPSDRFSAERTGGSVSTLTIQRTQQEDSAVYLCASSPAAGGYTFGSGTRLTVV.

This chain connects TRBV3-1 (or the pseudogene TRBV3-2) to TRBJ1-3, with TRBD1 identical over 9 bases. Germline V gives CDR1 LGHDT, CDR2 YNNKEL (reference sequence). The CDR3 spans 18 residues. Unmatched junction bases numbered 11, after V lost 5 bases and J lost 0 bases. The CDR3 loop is CASSMLQGARGSGNTIYF. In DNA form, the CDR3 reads TGTGCCAGCAGCATGCTACAGGGGGCAAGGGGCTCTGGAAACACCATATATTTT.

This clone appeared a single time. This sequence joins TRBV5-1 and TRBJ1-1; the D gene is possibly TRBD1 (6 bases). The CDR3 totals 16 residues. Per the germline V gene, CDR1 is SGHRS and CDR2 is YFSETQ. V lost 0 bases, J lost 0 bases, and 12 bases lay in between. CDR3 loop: CASSLEWGQVNTEAFF. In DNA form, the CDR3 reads TGCGCCAGCAGCTTGGAGTGGGGGCAGGTGAACACTGAAGCTTTCTTT.

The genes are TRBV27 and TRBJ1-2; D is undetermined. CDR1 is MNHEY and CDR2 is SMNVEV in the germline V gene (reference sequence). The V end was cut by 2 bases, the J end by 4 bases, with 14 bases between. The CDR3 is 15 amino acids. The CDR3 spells CASSLGGQPLYGYTF. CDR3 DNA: TGTGCCAGCAGTTTAGGTGGGCAGCCCCTCTATGGCTACACCTTC.

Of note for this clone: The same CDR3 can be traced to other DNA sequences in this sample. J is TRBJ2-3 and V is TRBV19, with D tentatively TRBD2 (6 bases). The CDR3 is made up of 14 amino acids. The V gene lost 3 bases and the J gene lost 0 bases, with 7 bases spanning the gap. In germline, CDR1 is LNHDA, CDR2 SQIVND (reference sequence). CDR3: CASSISGSTDTQYF. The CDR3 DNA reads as TGTGCCAGTAGTATCAGCGGGAGCACAGATACGCAGTATTTT.

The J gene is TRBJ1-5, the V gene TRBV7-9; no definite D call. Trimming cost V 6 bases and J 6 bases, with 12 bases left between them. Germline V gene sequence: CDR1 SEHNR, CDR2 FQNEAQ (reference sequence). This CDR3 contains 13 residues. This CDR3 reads CASRGEVGQPQHF. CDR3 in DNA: TGTGCCAGCAGAGGTGAGGTTGGTCAGCCCCAGCATTTT. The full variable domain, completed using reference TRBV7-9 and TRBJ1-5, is DTGVSQNPRHKITKRGQNVTFRCDPISEHNRLYWYRQTLGQGPEFLTYFQNEAQLEKSRLLSDRFSAERPKGSFSTLEIQRTEQGDSAMYLCASRGEVGQPQHFGDGTRLSIL.

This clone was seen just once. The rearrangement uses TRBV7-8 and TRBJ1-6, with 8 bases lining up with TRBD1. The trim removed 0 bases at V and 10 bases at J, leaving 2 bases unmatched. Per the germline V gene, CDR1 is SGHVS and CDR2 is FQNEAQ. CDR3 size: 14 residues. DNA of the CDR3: TGTGCCAGCAGCTTAGCGCCAGGGGGCTCACCCCTCCACTTT. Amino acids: CASSLAPGGSPLHF.

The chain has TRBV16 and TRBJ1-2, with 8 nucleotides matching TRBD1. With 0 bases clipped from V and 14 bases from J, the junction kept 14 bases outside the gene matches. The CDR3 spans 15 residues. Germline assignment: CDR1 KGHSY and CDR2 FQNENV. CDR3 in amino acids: CASSQSLVLGQGSTF. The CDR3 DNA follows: TGTGCCAGCAGCCAATCTTTGGTTCTCGGACAGGGCTCTACCTTC.

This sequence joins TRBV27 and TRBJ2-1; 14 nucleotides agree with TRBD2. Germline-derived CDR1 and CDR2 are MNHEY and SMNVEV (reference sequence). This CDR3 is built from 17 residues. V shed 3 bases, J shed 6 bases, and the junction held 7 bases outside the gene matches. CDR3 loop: CASSLKPGTSGGNEQFF. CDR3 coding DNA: TGTGCCAGCAGTTTGAAACCCGGGACTAGCGGGGGCAATGAGCAGTTCTTC.

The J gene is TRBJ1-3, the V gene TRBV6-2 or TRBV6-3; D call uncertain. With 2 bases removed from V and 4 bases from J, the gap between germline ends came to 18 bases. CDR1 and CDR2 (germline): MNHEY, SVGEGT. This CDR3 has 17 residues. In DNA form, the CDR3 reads TGTGCCAGCAGTTACGGTTGGCCCTTCTCCTCCGGAAACACCATATATTTT. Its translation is CASSYGWPFSSGNTIYF.

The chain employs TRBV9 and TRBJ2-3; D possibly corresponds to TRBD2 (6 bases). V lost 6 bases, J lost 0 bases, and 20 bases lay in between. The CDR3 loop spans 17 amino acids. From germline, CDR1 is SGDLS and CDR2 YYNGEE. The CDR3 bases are TGTGCCAGCACCACGGGAGTGGGGCGGACCAGCACAGATACGCAGTATTTT. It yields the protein CASTTGVGRTSTDTQYF.

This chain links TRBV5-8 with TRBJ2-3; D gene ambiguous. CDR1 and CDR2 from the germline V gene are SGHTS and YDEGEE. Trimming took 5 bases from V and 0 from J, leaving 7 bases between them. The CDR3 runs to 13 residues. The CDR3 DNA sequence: TGTGCCAGCAGAACCTTTAGCACAGATACGCAGTATTTT. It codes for CASRTFSTDTQYF.

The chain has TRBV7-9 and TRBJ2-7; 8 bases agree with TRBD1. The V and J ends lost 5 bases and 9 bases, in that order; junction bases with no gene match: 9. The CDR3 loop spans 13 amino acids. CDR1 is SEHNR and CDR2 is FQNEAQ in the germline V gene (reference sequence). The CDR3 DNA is TGTGCCAGCAGCCAAATAACAGGGGGTTGGCAGTACTTC. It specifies CASSQITGGWQYF.

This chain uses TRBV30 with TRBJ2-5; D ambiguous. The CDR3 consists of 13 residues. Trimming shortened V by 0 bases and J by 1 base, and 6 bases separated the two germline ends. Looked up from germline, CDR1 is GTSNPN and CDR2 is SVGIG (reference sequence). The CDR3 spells CAWSVRFQETQYF. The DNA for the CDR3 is TGTGCCTGGAGTGTACGGTTCCAAGAGACCCAGTACTTC.